The rows below give T cell receptor beta chains drawn from one sample of a study of cytomegalovirus exposure and HLA in healthy donors. The data were produced by immunoSEQ multiplex PCR, yet TCRdb's version contains in-frame clones alone and is incomplete. Among about 120,000 clones listed, about 72% were seen once. Sequenced input: PBMCs. The receptor set was obtained from a man aged 50 or older in good health and CMV-seropositive. Both conserved end residues are part of each CDR3. The D gene is left open where the match is weak. Clone size appears in some rows only: once, few, many, or a class for an expanded clone.

>TRBD1|TRBJ2-2|.|TRBV30
CATRGQPAGELFF
TGTGCCACTCGGGGACAGCCGGCCGGGGAGCTGTTTTTT
>TRBD2|TRBJ2-1|.|TRBV2
CASSRLADNEQFF
TGTGCCAGCAGTCGGCTAGCGGACAATGAGCAGTTCTTC
>TRBD1|TRBJ1-3|few|TRBV10-2
CASKISRGQGDTIYF
TGCGCCAGCAAGATATCCAGGGGGCAGGGGGACACCATATATTTT
>.|TRBJ1-1|.|TRBV7-2
CASSYQVNTEAFF
TGTGCCAGCAGCTATCAGGTGAACACTGAAGCTTTCTTT
>.|TRBJ1-1|few|TRBV25-1
CASSLSTEAFF
TGTGCCAGCAGTTTATCGACTGAAGCTTTCTTT
>.|TRBJ2-1|.|TRBV6-1
CASTWGLSGNEQFF
TGTGCCAGCACCTGGGGACTTTCCGGGAATGAGCAGTTCTTC
>.|TRBJ2-7|.|TRBV28
CASSAEYEQYF
TGTGCCAGCAGTGCCGAGTACGAGCAGTACTTC
>TRBD2|TRBJ2-4|.|TRBV4-3
CASSQEGVAGSETKNIQYF
TGCGCCAGCAGCCAAGAAGGAGTAGCGGGCTCAGAGACCAAAAACATTCAGTACTTC
>.|TRBJ2-3|.|TRBV19
CASRAPGLSMDTQYF
TGTGCCAGTAGGGCCCCGGGACTTAGCATGGATACGCAGTATTTT
>.|TRBJ2-7|.|TRBV6-5
CASSYGSPLGYEQYF
TGTGCCAGCAGTTACGGGAGTCCCCTGGGGTACGAGCAGTACTTC
>TRBD1|TRBJ1-1|once|TRBV7-9
CASDRGSTEAFF
TGTGCCTCAGACAGGGGGAGCACTGAAGCTTTCTTT
>.|TRBJ1-5|.|TRBV4-2
CASRRIRVMRQTYQPQHF
TGTGCCAGCAGGAGAATTCGGGTCATGAGACAGACTTATCAGCCCCAGCATTTT
>TRBD1|TRBJ2-1|.|TRBV5-1
CASSLPGGYNEQFF
TGCGCCAGCAGCTTGCCAGGGGGCTACAATGAGCAGTTCTTC
>.|TRBJ2-3|few|TRBV30
CAWSETGWDTQYF
TGTGCCTGGAGTGAAACAGGGTGGGATACGCAGTATTTT
>.|TRBJ2-1|.|TRBV6-1
CASSEATRQTEQFF
TGTGCCAGCAGTGAAGCGACCCGACAGACAGAGCAGTTCTTC
>.|TRBJ1-1|.|TRBV12-2
CASRLARREAFF
TGTGCAAGTCGCTTAGCGCGGAGGGAGGCTTTCTTT
>.|TRBJ1-1|.|TRBV6-1
CASSENSRMTEAFF
TGTGCCAGCAGTGAAAATTCCAGGATGACTGAAGCTTTCTTT
>.|TRBJ2-3|.|TRBV5-1
CASSLEGTDTQYF
TGCGCCAGCAGCTTGGAGGGGACAGATACGCAGTATTTT
>TRBD1|TRBJ2-5|.|TRBV5-8
CASSSGTGRETQYF
TGTGCCAGCAGCTCCGGGACAGGGAGAGAGACCCAGTACTTC
>.|TRBJ1-2|.|TRBV11-2
CASSSRLTTGGYTF
TGTGCCAGCAGCTCACGGCTTACCACGGGGGGCTACACCTTC
>TRBD1|TRBJ2-1|.|TRBV6-6
CASSSGTANDNEQFF
TGTGCCAGCAGTTCCGGGACAGCGAATGACAATGAGCAGTTCTTC
>TRBD1|TRBJ1-2|.|TRBV6-5
CAVRTGRPGGYTF
TGTGCCGTCCGGACAGGCAGGCCTGGAGGCTACACCTTC
>TRBD1|TRBJ1-2|.|TRBV19
CASSTTGDYGYTF
TGTGCCAGTAGTACAACAGGGGACTATGGCTACACCTTC
>.|TRBJ2-7|.|TRBV4-1
CASSQDRGYSYEQYF
TGCGCCAGCAGCCAAGACAGGGGATACTCCTACGAGCAGTACTTC
>.|TRBJ1-6|.|TRBV30
CACFQGLYQDSPLHF
TGTGCCTGTTTTCAGGGACTCTATCAGGATTCACCCCTCCACTTT
>.|TRBJ1-1|.|TRBV7-9
CASSYFRNTEAFF
TGTGCCAGCAGTTACTTTCGTAACACTGAAGCTTTCTTT
>.|TRBJ2-3|.|TRBV5-1
CASSPPQASGTDTQYF
TGCGCCAGCAGCCCGCCCCAGGCTAGCGGCACAGATACGCAGTATTTT
>TRBD1|TRBJ1-2|.|TRBV5-4
CASSRADRESGYTF
TGTGCCAGCAGCCGAGCGGACAGGGAATCTGGCTACACCTTC
>.|TRBJ2-1|.|TRBV5-1
CASGGYSYNEQFF
TGCGCCAGCGGAGGGTACTCCTACAATGAGCAGTTCTTC
>TRBD1|TRBJ2-2|few|TRBV19
CASSIGTGRSNTGELFF
TGTGCCAGTAGTATAGGGACAGGCCGATCGAACACCGGGGAGCTGTTTTTT
>.|TRBJ1-1|many|TRBV29-1
CSVEDREAFF
TGCAGCGTTGAAGACAGAGAAGCTTTCTTT
>TRBD1|TRBJ1-6|.|TRBV4-1
CASSLSTGGNSPLHF
TGCGCCAGCAGTCTTTCGACAGGGGGTAATTCACCCCTCCACTTT
>TRBD1|TRBJ1-3|.|TRBV18
CASSDRRTGGTGNTIYF
TGTGCCAGCTCGGACCGGAGGACAGGGGGGACTGGAAACACCATATATTTT
>.|TRBJ2-3|.|TRBV27
CASSSSGVTQYF
TGTGCCAGCAGTTCCTCAGGGGTTACGCAGTATTTT
>.|TRBJ2-7|.|TRBV7-6
CASSLVQPGGEQYF
TGTGCCAGCAGCTTAGTTCAGCCGGGCGGGGAGCAGTACTTC
>.|TRBJ1-3|.|TRBV2
CASRGRYSGNTIYF
TGTGCCAGCAGGGGGCGATACTCTGGAAACACCATATATTTT
>TRBD1|TRBJ1-1|.|TRBV6-6
CASNKGAYGTEAFF
TGTGCCAGCAATAAGGGGGCGTATGGCACTGAAGCTTTCTTT
>TRBD1|TRBJ1-5|.|TRBV10-2
CASTAGQRSNQPQHF
TGCGCCAGCACTGCGGGACAGCGTAGCAATCAGCCCCAGCATTTT
>TRBD1|TRBJ1-6|.|TRBV5-4
CASSLGDRDSPLHF
TGTGCCAGCAGCTTGGGGGACAGGGATTCACCCCTCCACTTT
>.|TRBJ1-2|.|TRBV7-2
CASSLAADGYTF
TGTGCCAGCAGCTTAGCCGCAGATGGCTACACCTTC
>.|TRBJ1-2|.|TRBV19
CASTLFGGTPEGYTF
TGTGCCAGTACCCTTTTTGGCGGCACCCCCGAGGGCTACACCTTC